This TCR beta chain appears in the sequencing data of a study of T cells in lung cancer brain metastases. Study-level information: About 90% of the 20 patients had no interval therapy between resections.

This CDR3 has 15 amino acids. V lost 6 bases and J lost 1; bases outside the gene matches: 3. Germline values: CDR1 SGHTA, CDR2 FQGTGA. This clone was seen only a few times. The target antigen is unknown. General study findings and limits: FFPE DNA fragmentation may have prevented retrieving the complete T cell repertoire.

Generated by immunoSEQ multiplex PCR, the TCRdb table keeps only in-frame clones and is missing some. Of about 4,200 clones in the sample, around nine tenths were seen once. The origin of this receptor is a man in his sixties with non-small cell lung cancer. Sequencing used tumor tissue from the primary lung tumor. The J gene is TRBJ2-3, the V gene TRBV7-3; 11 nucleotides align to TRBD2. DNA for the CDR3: TGTGCCAGCAGGAAGACTAGCGGGGGCACAGATACGCAGTATTTT. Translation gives CASRKTSGGTDTQYF.